These 21 T cell receptor beta chains were sequenced from one sample in a study of CD8 T cells in ankylosing spondylitis. MiXCR, applied by TCRdb to the 5' RACE reads, yields one record per CDR3 protein. The repertoire consists of 200,000 to 250,000 distinct CDR3 sequences, with around 32% occurring once and the leading ten covering about 4.2%. The sample comprised blood, either unsorted or a sorted T cell fraction (not recorded which). The receptors here all came from a male donor with ankylosing spondylitis or in good health (not recorded which).

This clonotype came up a few times. The chain uses TRBV20-1 and TRBJ2-7; D perhaps matches TRBD1 (6 bases). V shed 3 bases and J shed 5 bases, with 17 bases lying between them. This CDR3 has 14 amino acids. The germline gives CDR1 DFQATT, CDR2 SNEGSKA (reference sequence). In DNA form, the CDR3 reads TGCAGTGCTAGTTTTTGGACAGCCGGCAACGAGCAGTACTTC. Its translation: CSASFWTAGNEQYF.

This clonotype was found a few times. The rearrangement uses TRBV5-1 and TRBJ1-4; D remains unclear. The V end was cut by 0 bases, the J end by 6 bases, with 12 bases between. The CDR3 sequence is 15 residues long. The V gene's germline CDR1 is SGHRS and CDR2 YFSETQ. As DNA, the CDR3 is TGCGCCAGCAGCTTGGTAGGAAGAGGGTATGAAAAACTGTTTTTT. The encoded protein is CASSLVGRGYEKLFF.

The table lists this clonotype with a few counts. The genes are TRBV15 and TRBJ2-3, with 10 positions matching TRBD2. This CDR3 comprises 19 residues. The V gene end was trimmed by 1 base and the J gene end by 2 bases; junction bases not matched to a gene: 12. From germline, CDR1 is LNHNV and CDR2 YYDKDF (reference sequence). This CDR3 reads CATSRVRSGLAATTDTQYF. The CDR3 region has the DNA TGTGCCACCAGCAGAGTTCGATCTGGACTAGCGGCTACCACAGATACGCAGTATTTT. Supplemented by reference TRBV15 and TRBJ2-3, the full variable domain reads DAMVIQNPRYQVTQFGKPVTLSCSQTLNHNVMYWYQQKSSQAPKLLFHYYDKDFNNEADTPDNFQSRRPNTSFCFLDIRSPGLGDTAMYLCATSRVRSGLAATTDTQYFGPGTRLTVL.

The rearrangement uses TRBV5-1 and TRBJ2-5, with TRBD2 identical over 10 bases. Trimming removed 2 bases from V and 5 bases from J; junction bases left unmatched: 6. Germline V CDR1 and CDR2: SGHRS, YFSETQ. This CDR3 has 15 residues. The CDR3 DNA sequence: TGCGCCAGCAGCTTCGGTAGCGGGGGGTTGGAGACCCAGTACTTC. Translating gives CASSFGSGGLETQYF. Filled out from reference TRBV5-1 and TRBJ2-5, the complete variable domain reads KAGVTQTPRYLIKTRGQQVTLSCSPISGHRSVSWYQQTPGQGLQFLFEYFSETQRNKGNFPGRFSGRQFSNSRSEMNVSTLELGDSALYLCASSFGSGGLETQYFGPGTRLLVL.

The chain recombines TRBV12-3 or TRBV12-4 with TRBJ1-2; the D is unclear. This CDR3 spans 13 amino acids. V lost 1 base and J lost 6, with 9 bases in between. The DNA for the CDR3 is TGTGCCAGCAGTTTAGGGGGTTTGGATGGCTACACCTTC. This encodes CASSLGGLDGYTF.

This clonotype was counted between two and nine times. The chain has TRBV12-3 or TRBV12-4 and TRBJ2-1, with D perhaps matching TRBD1 or TRBD2 (5 bases each). With 3 bases removed from V and 9 bases from J, the gap between germline ends came to 15 bases. The CDR3 loop spans 14 amino acids. The CDR3 DNA is TGTGCCAGCAGTTTGCGCTGGGACGGAGGTGAGCAGTTCTTC. This sequence encodes CASSLRWDGGEQFF.

This clonotype occurred many times. The V and J genes are TRBV29-1 and TRBJ2-7; D possibly uses TRBD1 or TRBD2 (5 bases each). Looked up from germline, CDR1 is SQVTM and CDR2 is ANQGSEA. There are 13 residues in the CDR3. V was trimmed by 1 base and J by 7 bases, leaving 14 bases between them. The chain's CDR3 is CSVEAGAFGEQYF. The CDR3 DNA reads as TGCAGCGTTGAAGCCGGGGCCTTCGGGGAGCAGTACTTC.

In regard to this clonotype: It is likely a read error, because the conserved phenylalanine at the end of the CDR3 is missing. This chain links TRBV20-1 with TRBJ2-5; a weak D match, TRBD2 (6 bases). This CDR3 contains 14 residues. V was pared by 3 bases and J by 1 base, with 12 bases between. In germline, CDR1 is DFQATT, CDR2 SNEGSKA (reference sequence). CDR3 coding DNA: TGCAGTGCTAGTTCCCGGCGGGGCCAAGAGACCCAGTACTTG. This translates into CSASSRRGQETQYL.

The CDR3, as DNA: TGTGCCAGCAGCGTAGATTGGGGATCCGGAAACACCATATATTTT. It encodes CASSVDWGSGNTIYF. The chain is built from TRBV9 and TRBJ1-3; D uncertain. From germline, CDR1 is SGDLS and CDR2 YYNGEE. The germline V and J ends were trimmed by 0 bases and 4 bases, with 11 bases remaining between them. This CDR3 region has 15 residues.

The V call is TRBV6-2 or TRBV6-3, the J call TRBJ2-5, with D perhaps TRBD1 (6 bases). The ends were cut back, 7 bases at V and 2 bases at J, with 23 bases in the middle. The germline V gene has CDR1 MNHEY and CDR2 SVGEGT. The CDR3 runs to 17 residues. The CDR3 loop reads CASTLPGYRDPQETQYF. CDR3 bases: TGTGCCAGCACCTTACCCGGGTACAGGGACCCACAAGAGACCCAGTACTTC.

The rearrangement links TRBV12-3 or TRBV12-4 to TRBJ1-5, with D possibly matching TRBD1 (5 bases). The CDR3 covers 15 residues. The V end was cut by 1 base, the J end by 3 bases, with 10 bases between. CDR3 nucleotide sequence: TGTGCCAGCAGTTTAGGGACACTGAACAATCAGCCCCAGCATTTT. Protein: CASSLGTLNNQPQHF.

This clonotype was counted a few times. This chain connects TRBV5-1 to TRBJ2-5, with D perhaps being TRBD1 or TRBD2 (5 bases each). Germline lookup yields CDR1 SGHRS and CDR2 YFSETQ. This CDR3 comprises 14 residues. V shed 7 bases and J shed 5 bases, with 18 bases lying between them. DNA of the CDR3: TGCGCCAGCGGACAAGCTGGGGGTTTCGAGACCCAGTACTTC. Translated: CASGQAGGFETQYF.

This clonotype was seen a few times. The chain recombines TRBV12-3 or TRBV12-4 with TRBJ2-3; 9 bases match TRBD1. CDR3 size: 14 residues. J lost 5 bases, V lost 5 bases, and 5 bases had no gene match. The CDR3 nucleotides are TGTGCCAGCAGTCCAACAGGGGGCGTAGATACGCAGTATTTT. This codes for CASSPTGGVDTQYF.

V is TRBV9 and J is TRBJ2-7; no clear D gene. Germline-derived CDR1 and CDR2 are SGDLS and YYNGEE. V was pared by 0 bases and J by 3 bases, with 7 bases between. The CDR3 runs 13 residues. The CDR3 loop is CASSVAASYEQYF. DNA for the CDR3: TGTGCCAGCAGCGTAGCCGCCAGCTACGAGCAGTACTTC. Based on the CDR3 plus reference TRBV9 and TRBJ2-7, the full variable domain is DSGVTQTPKHLITATGQRVTLRCSPRSGDLSVYWYQQSLDQGLQFLIQYYNGEERAKGNILERFSAQQFPDLHSELNLSSLELGDSALYFCASSVAASYEQYFGPGTRLTVT.

This clonotype was detected only a few times. The chain is built from TRBV7-9 and TRBJ2-4; tentative D call: TRBD2 (6 bases). The CDR3 has 15 residues. Germline V gives CDR1 SEHNR, CDR2 FQNEAQ (reference sequence). The V gene lost 1 base and the J gene lost 1 base, with 8 bases spanning the gap. Here the CDR3 reads CASSLGGDAKNIQYF. The DNA for the CDR3 is TGTGCCAGCAGCTTAGGGGGGGACGCCAAAAACATTCAGTACTTC.

This clonotype was seen a few times. The J gene is TRBJ2-7, the V gene TRBV20-1; D may be TRBD2 (6 bases). Germline CDR1 reads DFQATT; CDR2 reads SNEGSKA (reference sequence). V was cut by 3 bases and J by 0 bases, with 12 bases left in between. This CDR3 is built from 14 residues. CDR3 residues: CSASRGSLSYEQYF. CDR3 sequence (DNA): TGCAGTGCTAGTCGGGGGTCCCTCTCCTACGAGCAGTACTTC.

The chain uses TRBV5-4 and TRBJ2-3, with 10 bases lining up with TRBD2. V trimming: 3 bases; J trimming: 5 bases; junction bases outside the gene matches: 15. The CDR3 contains 18 residues. Germline values: CDR1 SGHNT, CDR2 YYREEE (reference sequence). Here the CDR3 DNA reads TGTGCCAGCAGCTCTCCCCTCGAGCGGGGGGGCCGGGTAGATACGCAGTATTTT. Amino acid sequence: CASSSPLERGGRVDTQYF.

This chain connects TRBV15 to TRBJ1-6, with a possible D match to TRBD1 (5 bases). Trimming left V 3 bases short and J 4 bases short, with 13 bases between. Germline V gene lookup returns CDR1 LNHNV and CDR2 YYDKDF (reference sequence). This CDR3 comprises 16 residues. The CDR3 here is CATSSEWGSYNSPLHF. CDR3 DNA sequence: TGTGCCACCAGCAGCGAATGGGGGAGTTATAATTCACCCCTCCACTTT.

This chain connects TRBV12-3 or TRBV12-4 to TRBJ2-3; a weak D match, TRBD1 (6 bases). This CDR3 contains 14 residues. Trimming took off 5 bases at V and 0 bases at J, with 9 bases between the two ends. CDR3 residues: CASSLRGSTDTQYF. DNA of the CDR3: TGTGCCAGCAGTCTCAGGGGTAGCACAGATACGCAGTATTTT.

This chain links TRBV2 with TRBJ2-5; D gene ambiguous. V shed 8 bases and J shed 2 bases, with 15 bases lying between them. Germline CDR1 SNHLY, CDR2 FYNNEI. The CDR3 is made up of 14 amino acids. CDR3 residues: CASVKEVIQETQYF. The CDR3 DNA sequence: TGTGCCAGCGTAAAAGAAGTCATTCAAGAGACCCAGTACTTC.

This clonotype was detected only a few times. This chain links TRBV20-1 with TRBJ2-1; D might be TRBD1 or TRBD2, each matching 5 bases. CDR1 DFQATT and CDR2 SNEGSKA come from the germline V gene (reference sequence). This CDR3 comprises 13 residues. V was shortened by 6 bases and J by 5 bases, with 14 bases between the two germline ends. This chain's CDR3 is CSAPRSGHNEQFF. In DNA, the CDR3 is TGCAGTGCCCCACGGTCGGGGCACAATGAGCAGTTCTTC.